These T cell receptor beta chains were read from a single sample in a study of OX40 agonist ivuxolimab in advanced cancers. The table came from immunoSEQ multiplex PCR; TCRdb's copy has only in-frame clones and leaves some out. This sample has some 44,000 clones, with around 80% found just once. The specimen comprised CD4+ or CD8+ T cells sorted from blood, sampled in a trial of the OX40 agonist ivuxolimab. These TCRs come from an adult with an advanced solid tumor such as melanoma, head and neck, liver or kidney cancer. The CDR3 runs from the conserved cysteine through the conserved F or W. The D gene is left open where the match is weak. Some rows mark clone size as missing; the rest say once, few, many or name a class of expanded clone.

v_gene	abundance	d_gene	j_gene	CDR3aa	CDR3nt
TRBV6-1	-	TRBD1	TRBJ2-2	CASSTRGRDTGELFF	TGTGCCAGCAGTACCAGGGGGCGCGACACCGGGGAGCTGTTTTTT
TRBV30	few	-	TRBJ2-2	CAWSDGGTHTGELFF	TGTGCCTGGAGTGACGGGGGTACCCACACCGGGGAGCTGTTTTTT
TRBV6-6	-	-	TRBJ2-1	CASSYLGYEQFF	TGTGCCAGCAGTTACTTGGGCTATGAGCAGTTCTTC
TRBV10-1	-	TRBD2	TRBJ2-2	CASSEPPIAGPNTGELFF	TGCGCCAGCAGTGAGCCGCCTATAGCGGGACCGAACACCGGGGAGCTGTTTTTT
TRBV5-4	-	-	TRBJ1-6	CASSFRDKNSPLHF	TGTGCCAGCAGCTTCCGGGACAAGAATTCACCCCTCCACTTT
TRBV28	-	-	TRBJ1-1	CASSLVQGNTEAFF	TGTGCCAGCAGTCTAGTCCAGGGTAACACTGAAGCTTTCTTT
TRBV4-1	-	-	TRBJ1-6	CASSQDVGSRNSPLHF	TGCGCCAGCAGCCAAGATGTCGGCAGTAGGAATTCACCCCTCCACTTT
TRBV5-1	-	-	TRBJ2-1	CASRNQLRGNNEQFF	TGCGCCAGCCGCAATCAGCTCCGCGGGAACAATGAGCAGTTCTTC
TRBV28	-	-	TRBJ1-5	CASSFTPNQPQHF	TGTGCCAGCAGTTTTACCCCTAATCAGCCCCAGCATTTT
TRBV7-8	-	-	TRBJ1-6	CASSGGGSPLHF	TGTGCCAGCAGCGGGGGAGGTTCACCCCTCCACTTT
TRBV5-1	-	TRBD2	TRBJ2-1	CASSPGAGFGEQFF	TGCGCCAGCAGCCCCGGAGCGGGGTTCGGTGAGCAGTTCTTC
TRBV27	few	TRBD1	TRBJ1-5	CASSLGQGNQPQHF	TGTGCCAGCAGTTTAGGACAGGGCAATCAGCCCCAGCATTTT
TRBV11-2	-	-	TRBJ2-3	CASSLMTTTDTQYF	TGTGCCAGCAGCTTGATGACTACCACAGATACGCAGTATTTT
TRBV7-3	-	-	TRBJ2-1	CASSVNQGNEQFF	TGTGCCAGCAGCGTAAACCAGGGCAATGAGCAGTTCTTC
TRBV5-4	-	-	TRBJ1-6	CASSLAIPNSPLHF	TGTGCCAGCAGCCTGGCCATTCCTAATTCACCCCTCCACTTT
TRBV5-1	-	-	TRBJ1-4	CASSLNHRAAGNEKLFF	TGCGCCAGCAGCTTGAACCACAGGGCGGCGGGGAATGAAAAACTGTTTTTT
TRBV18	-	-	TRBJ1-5	CASSPQAGPKNQPQHF	TGTGCCAGCTCACCCCAGGCGGGGCCGAAAAATCAGCCCCAGCATTTT
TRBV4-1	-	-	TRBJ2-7	CASSPSEAGMNYEQYF	TGCGCCAGCAGCCCGTCGGAGGCGGGAATGAACTACGAGCAGTACTTC
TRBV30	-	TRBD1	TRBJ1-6	CAWSITGQGFFSPLHF	TGTGCCTGGAGTATAACGGGACAGGGGTTCTTTTCACCCCTCCACTTT
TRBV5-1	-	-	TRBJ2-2	CASSLAPGQAGELFF	TGCGCCAGCAGCTTGGCCCCAGGGCAGGCCGGGGAGCTGTTTTTT
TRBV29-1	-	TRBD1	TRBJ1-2	CSAARGAGEEGYTF	TGCAGCGCCGCCAGGGGGGCAGGGGAAGAGGGCTACACCTTC
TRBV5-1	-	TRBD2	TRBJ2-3	CASRRSPLAGNSDTQYF	TGCGCCAGCAGACGATCCCCACTAGCGGGGAACTCAGATACGCAGTATTTT
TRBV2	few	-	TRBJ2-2	CASEIQGTGELFF	TGTGCCAGCGAGATCCAGGGAACCGGGGAGCTGTTTTTT
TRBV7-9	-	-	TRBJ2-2	CASSLVDDTGELFF	TGTGCCAGCAGCTTAGTGGATGACACCGGGGAGCTGTTTTTT
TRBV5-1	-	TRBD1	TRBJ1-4	CASSLDAPGQGTEKLFF	TGCGCCAGCAGCTTGGATGCCCCGGGACAGGGGACTGAAAAACTGTTTTTT
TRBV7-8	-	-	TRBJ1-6	CASSPDPGRYNSPLHF	TGTGCCAGCAGCCCGGACCCGGGACGGTATAATTCACCCCTCCACTTT
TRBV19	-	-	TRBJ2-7	CASSTGVSSYEQYF	TGTGCCAGTAGTACGGGAGTAAGCTCCTACGAGCAGTACTTC
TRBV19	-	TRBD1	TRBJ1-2	CATRDRGREDGYTF	TGTGCCACCAGGGACAGGGGGCGAGAGGATGGCTACACCTTC
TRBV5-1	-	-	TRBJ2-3	CASSHSDFSTDTQYF	TGCGCCAGCAGCCACTCTGACTTTTCCACAGATACGCAGTATTTT
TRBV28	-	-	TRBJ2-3	CASSPRGKPNPTDTQYF	TGTGCCAGCAGTCCCCGCGGCAAGCCGAATCCCACAGATACGCAGTATTTT
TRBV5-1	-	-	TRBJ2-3	CASSRPQDRSTDTQYF	TGCGCCAGCAGCCGGCCGCAGGATCGAAGCACAGATACGCAGTATTTT
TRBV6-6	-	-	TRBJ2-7	CASSSPGVLYEQYF	TGTGCCAGCAGCTCCCCCGGGGTTCTCTACGAGCAGTACTTC
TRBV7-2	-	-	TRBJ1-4	CASSLGGAAGEKLFF	TGTGCCAGCAGCTTAGGGGGTGCCGCGGGTGAAAAACTGTTTTTT